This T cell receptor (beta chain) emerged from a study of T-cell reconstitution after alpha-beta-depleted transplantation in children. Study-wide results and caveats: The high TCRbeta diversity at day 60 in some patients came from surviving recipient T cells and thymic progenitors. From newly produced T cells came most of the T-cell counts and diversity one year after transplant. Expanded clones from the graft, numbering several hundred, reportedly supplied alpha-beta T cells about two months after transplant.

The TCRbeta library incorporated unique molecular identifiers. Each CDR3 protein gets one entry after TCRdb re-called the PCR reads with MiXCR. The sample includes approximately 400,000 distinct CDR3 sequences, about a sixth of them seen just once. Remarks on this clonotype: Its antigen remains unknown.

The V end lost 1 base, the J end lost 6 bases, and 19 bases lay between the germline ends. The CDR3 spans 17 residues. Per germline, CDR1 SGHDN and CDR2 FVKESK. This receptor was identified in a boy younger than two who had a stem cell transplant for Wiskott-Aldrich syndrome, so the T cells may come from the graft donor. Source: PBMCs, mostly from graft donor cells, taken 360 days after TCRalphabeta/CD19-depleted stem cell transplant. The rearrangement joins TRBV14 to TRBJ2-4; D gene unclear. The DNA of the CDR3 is TGTGCCAGCAGCCAAGTTTCGGCGAAAGGCACCCTAAACATTCAGTACTTC. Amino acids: CASSQVSAKGTLNIQYF.